Listed below are T cell receptor beta chains from one sample, sequenced in a study of blood T cell repertoires in COVID-19. Assay: immunoSEQ multiplex PCR; the TCRdb copy retains only in-frame clones and omits some. The sample has about 220,000 clones, about 85% seen once. The material sequenced was PBMCs or T cells enriched from blood (not recorded which). These receptors were collected from a woman in her 30s who had recovered from COVID-19. The CDR3 runs from the conserved cysteine through the conserved F or W. The D gene is left open where the match is weak. Size is omitted from some rows. Given values are once, few, many or a class for expanded clones.

TRBD2,TRBV3-1/TRBV3-2,-,TRBJ2-1,TGTGCCAGCAGCCGAACTTTGGGACTAGCTAACAATGAGCAGTTCTTC,CASSRTLGLANNEQFF
TRBD2,TRBV12-3/TRBV12-4,-,TRBJ2-5,TGTGCCAGCAGTTTTAGTGGGACTACCTACTACTTC,CASSFSGTTYYF
-,TRBV18,-,TRBJ2-7,TGTGCCAGCTCACCACTCCGCGACTACGAGCAGTACTTC,CASSPLRDYEQYF
-,TRBV4-1,few,TRBJ2-7,TGCGCCAGCAGCTACCGGGACTCTGCCTACGAGCAGTACTTC,CASSYRDSAYEQYF
-,TRBV7-9,-,TRBJ2-7,TGTGCCAGCAGCTTTCCCAGCCCCACCCCAACAGGGATCCACGAGCAGTACTTC,CASSFPSPTPTGIHEQYF
-,TRBV11-2,-,TRBJ2-7,TGTGCCAGCAGCTTACTTTCTCTTGTGGACAGGAGGGACGAGCAGTACTTC,CASSLLSLVDRRDEQYF
-,TRBV12-2,-,TRBJ2-1,TGTGCAAGTCGTCGGACTAGCGGCGAGTCCTACAATGAGCAGTTCTTC,CASRRTSGESYNEQFF
-,TRBV29-1,-,TRBJ1-3,TGCAGCGTTTCTACAGGAACCTCTGGAAACACCATATATTTT,CSVSTGTSGNTIYF
-,TRBV2,-,TRBJ2-2,TGTGCCAGCAGGAACCGCGAGAACACCGGGGAGCTGTTTTTT,CASRNRENTGELFF
TRBD1,TRBV7-9,-,TRBJ1-2,TGTGCCAGCAGCCCCGGACAGGGGAGAACTAACTATGGCTACACCTTC,CASSPGQGRTNYGYTF
-,TRBV18,once,TRBJ2-1,TGTGCCAGCTCACCAGGGGAGAATGAGCAGTTCTTC,CASSPGENEQFF
-,TRBV5-6,-,TRBJ1-5,TGTGCCAGCAGCTCCGGGGGGCAGCCCCAGCATTTT,CASSSGGQPQHF
-,TRBV2,-,TRBJ1-4,TGTGCCAGCAAGGAGATGGGTGAAAAACTGTTTTTT,CASKEMGEKLFF
TRBD1,TRBV5-4,once,TRBJ2-7,TGTGCCAGCAGCAAGACAGGGAATGGAGGCGAGCAGTACTTC,CASSKTGNGGEQYF
-,TRBV5-1,few,TRBJ1-3,TGCGCCAGCAGCTTCACAGGGTTTGGAAACACCATATATTTT,CASSFTGFGNTIYF
-,TRBV9,-,TRBJ1-2,TGTGCCAGCAGCGTAGGGGTAACAGATAACTATGGCTACACCTTC,CASSVGVTDNYGYTF
-,TRBV4-2,-,TRBJ1-5,TGTGCCAGCAGCCAAGATCCAGGCGAAAGCAATCAGCCCCAGCATTTT,CASSQDPGESNQPQHF
TRBD1,TRBV9,-,TRBJ2-5,TGTGCCAGCAGCGTAGTGGGACAGGGGAGGGAGACCCAGTACTTC,CASSVVGQGRETQYF
-,TRBV7-2,-,TRBJ1-1,TGTGCCAGCAGTCTCGCCAGGGTGAGCACTGAAGCTTTCTTT,CASSLARVSTEAFF
-,TRBV6-6,-,TRBJ1-3,TGTGCCAGCAGTACAGCTAGAAACACCATATATTTT,CASSTARNTIYF
TRBD2,TRBV7-6,once,TRBJ2-7,TGTGCCAGCAGCAAGGGAGGGGTAGGCTACGAGCAGTACTTC,CASSKGGVGYEQYF
-,TRBV4-2,-,TRBJ2-3,TGTGCCAGCAGCCAGGGACTTTACACAGATACGCAGTATTTT,CASSQGLYTDTQYF
-,TRBV5-5,-,TRBJ1-6,TGTGCCAGCAGCTCCCGGGATAATTCACCCCTCCACTTT,CASSSRDNSPLHF
-,TRBV5-4,-,TRBJ2-3,TGTGCCAGCACCGACAACCCAGATACGCAGTATTTT,CASTDNPDTQYF
TRBD1,TRBV5-1,few,TRBJ1-6,TGCGCCAGCAGCCGGGGACAGTATAATTCACCCCTCCACTTT,CASSRGQYNSPLHF
-,TRBV10-3,-,TRBJ1-1,TGTGCCATCAGTGAGGCAACAGCCGAAGCTTTCTTT,CAISEATAEAFF
TRBD1,TRBV5-4,-,TRBJ1-2,TGTGCCAGCAGCTTGGCCAGGGGGCAGGGCTATGGCTACACCTTC,CASSLARGQGYGYTF
-,TRBV2,-,TRBJ2-5,TGTGCCAGCAGCTCTAGTCTAGCTCCTGCGGAGACCCAGTACTTC,CASSSSLAPAETQYF
-,TRBV5-6,-,TRBJ1-2,TGTGCCAGCAGCTTGCTAGCTAACTATGGCTACACCTTC,CASSLLANYGYTF
TRBD1,TRBV5-6,-,TRBJ1-1,TGTGCCAGCAGCTTTTTTATAGGACAGGGACGTAACACTGAAGCTTTCTTT,CASSFFIGQGRNTEAFF
-,TRBV4-1,-,TRBJ2-5,TGCGCCAGCAGCCAAGTAGTAAGAGAGACCCAGTACTTC,CASSQVVRETQYF
-,TRBV6-7,-,TRBJ1-2,TGTGCCAGCAGTTTTGTGCAGGGCCCCTATGGCTACACCTTC,CASSFVQGPYGYTF
TRBD1,TRBV7-6,-,TRBJ2-5,TGTGCCAGCAGCCCTGCCGGGACAGAGTTGGAGACCCAGTACTTC,CASSPAGTELETQYF
-,TRBV20-1,-,TRBJ1-6,TGCAGTGCTAGTGGCGGGGGCTGGTCACCCCTCCACTTT,CSASGGGWSPLHF
TRBD1,TRBV18,-,TRBJ1-1,TGTGCCAGCTCAGGACAAACAGGGGGTACTGAAGCTTTCTTT,CASSGQTGGTEAFF
TRBD1,TRBV6-5,once,TRBJ2-7,TGTGCCAGCAACCACAGGGGCCCCTACGAGCAGTACTTC,CASNHRGPYEQYF
TRBD1,TRBV10-3,-,TRBJ1-4,TGTGCCATCAGGGAAACAGGGGGCGGTGAAAAACTGTTTTTT,CAIRETGGGEKLFF
-,TRBV19,-,TRBJ1-2,TGTGCCAGTAGTAAGGGCAGGGCGAACTATGGCTACACCTTC,CASSKGRANYGYTF
-,TRBV9,-,TRBJ2-1,TGTGCCAGCAGCGTAGATCTTGAGCAGTTCTTC,CASSVDLEQFF
TRBD2,TRBV3-1/TRBV3-2,-,TRBJ2-3,TGTGCCAGCAGCCCCTACCTTCTAGCGGGGGGGCTCGTCGGCACAGATACGCAGTATTTT,CASSPYLLAGGLVGTDTQYF
-,TRBV5-1,-,TRBJ2-3,TGCGCCAGCAGCTTGGATCCGGGGACAGATACGCAGTATTTT,CASSLDPGTDTQYF
-,TRBV28,-,TRBJ1-4,TGTGCCAGCAGTTTGTCTCATGAAAAACTGTTTTTT,CASSLSHEKLFF
TRBD2,TRBV24-1,-,TRBJ2-1,TGTGCCACCAGTGATTTCAAACGGGGGGGATCCAATGAGCAGTTCTTC,CATSDFKRGGSNEQFF
-,TRBV4-3,-,TRBJ1-5,TGCGCCAGCAGCCTTAGGAGAAGGGAGGGTCAGCCCCAGCATTTT,CASSLRRREGQPQHF
-,TRBV11-1,-,TRBJ1-1,TGTGCCAGCAGACCCCTAGCGGGGTTGGAGAACACTGAAGCTTTCTTT,CASRPLAGLENTEAFF
-,TRBV10-3,-,TRBJ2-5,TGTGCCATCCGCGGTCTGCAGGAGACCCAGTACTTC,CAIRGLQETQYF
-,TRBV21-1,-,TRBJ1-3,TGTGCCAGCAGCAACCTGCGAGGAAACACCATATATTTT,CASSNLRGNTIYF
TRBD1,TRBV19,-,TRBJ1-5,TGTGCCAGTAGTAAATCACAGGGGGCCGGTGGTGGGATCAATCAGCCCCAGCATTTT,CASSKSQGAGGGINQPQHF
-,TRBV9,-,TRBJ2-2,TGTGCCAGCAGCGTAGCGGCTAGCCCTTCGAACACCGGGGAGCTGTTTTTT,CASSVAASPSNTGELFF
TRBD1,TRBV7-6,-,TRBJ1-6,TGTGCCAGCAGCCCCCATGGGACAGGGTCATCACCCCTCCACTTT,CASSPHGTGSSPLHF
-,TRBV7-8,-,TRBJ2-2,TGTGCCAGCAGGAGAGGGAGCACCGGGGAGCTGTTTTTT,CASRRGSTGELFF
-,TRBV5-1,-,TRBJ2-7,TGCGCCAGCAGCTTAAGAGTCAGCGCATCCTACGAGCAGTACTTC,CASSLRVSASYEQYF
TRBD2,TRBV4-3,once,TRBJ2-2,TGCGCCAGCAGCCAAAGGCTAGCGGGGGACACCGGGGAGCTGTTTTTT,CASSQRLAGDTGELFF
-,TRBV19,once,TRBJ1-6,TGTGCCAGTAGTAGCCAGGCCTATAATTCACCCCTCCACTTT,CASSSQAYNSPLHF
-,TRBV6-1,-,TRBJ1-6,TGTGCCAGCAGTGACAGGGCCCACTCACCCCTCCACTTT,CASSDRAHSPLHF